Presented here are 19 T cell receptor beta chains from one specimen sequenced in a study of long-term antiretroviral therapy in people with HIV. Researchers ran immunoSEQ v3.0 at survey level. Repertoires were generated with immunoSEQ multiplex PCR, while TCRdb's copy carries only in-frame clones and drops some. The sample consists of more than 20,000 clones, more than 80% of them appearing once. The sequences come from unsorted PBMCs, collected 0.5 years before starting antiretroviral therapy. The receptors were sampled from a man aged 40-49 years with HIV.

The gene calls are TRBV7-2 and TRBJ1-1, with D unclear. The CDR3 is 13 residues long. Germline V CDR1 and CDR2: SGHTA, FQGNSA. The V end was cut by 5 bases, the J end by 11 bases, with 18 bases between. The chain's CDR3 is CASSPKVFEEAFF. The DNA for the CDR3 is TGTGCCAGCAGCCCTAAGGTCTTCGAGGAGGCTTTCTTT.

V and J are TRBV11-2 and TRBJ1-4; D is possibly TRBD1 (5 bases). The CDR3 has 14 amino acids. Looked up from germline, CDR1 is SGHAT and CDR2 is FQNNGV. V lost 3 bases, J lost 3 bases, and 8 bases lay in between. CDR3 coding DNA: TGTGCCAGCAGCTTTGGGGGGGCTAATGAAAAACTGTTTTTT. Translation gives CASSFGGANEKLFF.

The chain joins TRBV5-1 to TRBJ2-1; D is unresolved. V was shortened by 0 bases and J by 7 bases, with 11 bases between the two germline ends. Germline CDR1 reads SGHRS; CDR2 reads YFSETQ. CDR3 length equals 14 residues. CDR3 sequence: CASSLGSLGNEQFF. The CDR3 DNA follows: TGCGCCAGCAGCTTGGGGTCCCTGGGGAATGAGCAGTTCTTC. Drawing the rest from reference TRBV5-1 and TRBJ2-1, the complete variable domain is KAGVTQTPRYLIKTRGQQVTLSCSPISGHRSVSWYQQTPGQGLQFLFEYFSETQRNKGNFPGRFSGRQFSNSRSEMNVSTLELGDSALYLCASSLGSLGNEQFFGPGTRLTVL.

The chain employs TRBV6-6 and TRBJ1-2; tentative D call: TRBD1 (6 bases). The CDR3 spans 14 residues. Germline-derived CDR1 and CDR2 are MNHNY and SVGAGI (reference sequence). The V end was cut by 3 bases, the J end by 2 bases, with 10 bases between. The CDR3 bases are TGTGCCAGCAGTTATGGGGGGGGCAACTATGGCTACACCTTC. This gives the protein CASSYGGGNYGYTF.

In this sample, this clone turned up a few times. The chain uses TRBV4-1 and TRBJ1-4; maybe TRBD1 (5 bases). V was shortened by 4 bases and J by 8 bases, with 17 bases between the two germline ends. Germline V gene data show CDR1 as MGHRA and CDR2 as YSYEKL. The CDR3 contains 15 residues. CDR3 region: CASSPSGGGGEKLFF. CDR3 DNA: TGCGCCAGCAGCCCCTCCGGGGGAGGAGGCGAAAAACTGTTTTTT.

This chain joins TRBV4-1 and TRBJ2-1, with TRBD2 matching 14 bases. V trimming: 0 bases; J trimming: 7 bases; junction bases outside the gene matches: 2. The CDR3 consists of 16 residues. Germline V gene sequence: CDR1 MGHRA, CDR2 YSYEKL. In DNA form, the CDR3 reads TGCGCCAGCAGCCAAGATGGGACTAGCGGGGGAAATGAGCAGTTCTTC. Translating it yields CASSQDGTSGGNEQFF.

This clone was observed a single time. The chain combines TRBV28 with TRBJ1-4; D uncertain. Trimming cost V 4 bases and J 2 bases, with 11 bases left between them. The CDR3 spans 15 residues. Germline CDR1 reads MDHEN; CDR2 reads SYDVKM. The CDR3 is CASSSGPGTNEKLFF. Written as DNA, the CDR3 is TGTGCCAGCAGTTCCGGACCGGGGACTAATGAAAAACTGTTTTTT.

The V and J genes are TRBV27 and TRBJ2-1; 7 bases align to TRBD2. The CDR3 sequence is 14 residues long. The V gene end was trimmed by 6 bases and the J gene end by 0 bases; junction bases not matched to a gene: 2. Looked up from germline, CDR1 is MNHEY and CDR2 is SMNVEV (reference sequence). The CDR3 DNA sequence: TGTGCCAGCAGGCGGGGGAGCTCCTACAATGAGCAGTTCTTC. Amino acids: CASRRGSSYNEQFF.

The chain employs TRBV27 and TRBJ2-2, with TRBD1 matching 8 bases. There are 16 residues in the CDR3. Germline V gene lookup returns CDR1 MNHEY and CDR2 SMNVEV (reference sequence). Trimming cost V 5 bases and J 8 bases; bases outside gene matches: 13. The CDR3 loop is CASSRQTGVVTGELFF. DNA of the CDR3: TGTGCCAGCAGTAGGCAGACAGGGGTGGTTACGGGGGAGCTGTTTTTT.

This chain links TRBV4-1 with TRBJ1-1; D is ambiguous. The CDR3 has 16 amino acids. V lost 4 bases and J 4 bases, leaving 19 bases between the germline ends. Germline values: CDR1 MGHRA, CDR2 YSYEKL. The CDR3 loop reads CASSLGGSALSTEAFF. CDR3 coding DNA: TGCGCCAGCAGCCTTGGAGGCAGCGCGCTAAGCACTGAAGCTTTCTTT.

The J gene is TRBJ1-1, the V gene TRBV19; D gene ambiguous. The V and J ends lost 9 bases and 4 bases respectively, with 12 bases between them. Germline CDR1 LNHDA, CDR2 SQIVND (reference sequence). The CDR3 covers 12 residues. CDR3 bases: TGTGCCAGCGGCCGGCGGAGCACTGAAGCTTTCTTT. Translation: CASGRRSTEAFF.

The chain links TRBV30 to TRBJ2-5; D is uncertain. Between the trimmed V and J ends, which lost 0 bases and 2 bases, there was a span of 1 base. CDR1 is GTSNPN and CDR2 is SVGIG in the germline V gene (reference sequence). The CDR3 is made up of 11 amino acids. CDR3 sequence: CAWSVQETQYF. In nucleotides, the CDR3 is TGTGCCTGGAGTGTACAAGAGACCCAGTACTTC.

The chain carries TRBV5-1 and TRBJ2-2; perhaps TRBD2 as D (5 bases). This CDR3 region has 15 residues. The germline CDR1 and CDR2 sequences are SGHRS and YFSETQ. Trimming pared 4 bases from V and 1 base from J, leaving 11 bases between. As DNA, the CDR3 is TGCGCCAGCAGCGTGATGGGGAGGAACACCGGGGAGCTGTTTTTT. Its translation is CASSVMGRNTGELFF.

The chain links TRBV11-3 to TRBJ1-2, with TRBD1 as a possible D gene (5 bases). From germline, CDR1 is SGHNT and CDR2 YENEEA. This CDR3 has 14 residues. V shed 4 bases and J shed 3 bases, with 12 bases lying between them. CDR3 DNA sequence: TGTGCCAGCAGCTCGGGGGAGTCGCACTATGGCTACACCTTC. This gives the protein CASSSGESHYGYTF. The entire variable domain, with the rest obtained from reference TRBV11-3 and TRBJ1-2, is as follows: EAGVVQSPRYKIIEKKQPVAFWCNPISGHNTLYWYLQNLGQGPELLIRYENEEAVDDSQLPKDRFSAERLKGVDSTLKIQPAELGDSAVYLCASSSGESHYGYTFGSGTRLTVV.

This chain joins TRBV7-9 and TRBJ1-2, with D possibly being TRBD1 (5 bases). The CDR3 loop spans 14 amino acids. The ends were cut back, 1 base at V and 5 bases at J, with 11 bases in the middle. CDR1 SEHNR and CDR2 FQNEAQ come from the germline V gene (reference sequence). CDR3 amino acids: CASSLGQPPYGYTF. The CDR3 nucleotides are TGTGCCAGCAGCTTAGGACAGCCCCCTTATGGCTACACCTTC.

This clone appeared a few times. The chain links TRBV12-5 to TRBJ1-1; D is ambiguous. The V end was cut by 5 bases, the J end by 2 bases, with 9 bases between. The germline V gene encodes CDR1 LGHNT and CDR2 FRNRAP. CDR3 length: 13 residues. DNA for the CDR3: TGTGCTAGTGGTCGGGGTGGAAACACTGAAGCTTTCTTT. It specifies CASGRGGNTEAFF.

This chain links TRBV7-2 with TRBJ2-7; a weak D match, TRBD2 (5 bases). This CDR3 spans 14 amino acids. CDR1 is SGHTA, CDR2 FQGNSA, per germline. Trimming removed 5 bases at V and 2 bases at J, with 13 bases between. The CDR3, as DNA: TGTGCCAGCAGCCCCGGGGTGGGCCCCTACGAGCAGTACTTC. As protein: CASSPGVGPYEQYF. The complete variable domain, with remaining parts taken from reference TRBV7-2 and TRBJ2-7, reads GAGVSQSPSNKVTEKGKDVELRCDPISGHTALYWYRQSLGQGLEFLIYFQGNSAPDKSGLPSDRFSAERTGGSVSTLTIQRTQQEDSAVYLCASSPGVGPYEQYFGPGTRLTVT.

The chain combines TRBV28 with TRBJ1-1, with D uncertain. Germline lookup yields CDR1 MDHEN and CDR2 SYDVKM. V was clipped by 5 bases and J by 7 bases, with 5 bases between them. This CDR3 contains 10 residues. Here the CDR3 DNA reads TGTGCCAGCAGTCGATATGAAGCTTTCTTT. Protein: CASSRYEAFF. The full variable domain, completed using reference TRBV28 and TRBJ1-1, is DVKVTQSSRYLVKRTGEKVFLECVQDMDHENMFWYRQDPGLGLRLIYFSYDVKMKEKGDIPEGYSVSREKKERFSLILESASTNQTSMYLCASSRYEAFFGQGTRLTVV.

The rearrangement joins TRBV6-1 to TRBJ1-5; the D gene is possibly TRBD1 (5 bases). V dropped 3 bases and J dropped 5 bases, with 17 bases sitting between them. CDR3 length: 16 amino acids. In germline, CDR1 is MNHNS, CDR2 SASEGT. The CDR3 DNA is TGTGCCAGCAGTGATGACGCAGGGAACCTGCATCAGCCCCAGCATTTT. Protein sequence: CASSDDAGNLHQPQHF.